Listed below are T cell receptor beta chains from one sample, sequenced in a study of T cells in Graves' hyperthyroidism and ophthalmopathy. MiXCR, applied by TCRdb to the multiplex PCR reads, yields one record per CDR3 protein. The repertoire holds roughly 180,000 distinct CDR3 sequences, with around 8.9% as singletons. The sequenced sample consisted of blood. The receptor source for this set is a woman aged 18-35 years with Graves' hyperthyroidism that later progressed to Graves' ophthalmopathy. Each CDR3 is given with its conserved first and last residue. A D gene is named only where the DNA matches it firmly. Size is omitted from some rows. Given values are once, few, many or a class for expanded clones.

v_call	j_call	d_call	clone_size	cdr3_aa	cdr3_nt
TRBV7-2	TRBJ1-1	TRBD1	many	CASTVQGARTEAFF	TGTGCCAGCACCGTACAGGGGGCGCGCACTGAAGCTTTCTTT
TRBV29-1	TRBJ2-1	TRBD2	many	CSVEEGLAYNEQFF	TGCAGCGTTGAAGAAGGACTAGCTTACAATGAGCAGTTCTTC
TRBV18	TRBJ2-2	NA	many	CASSPQKGGTGELFF	TGTGCCAGCTCACCCCAGAAGGGGGGCACCGGGGAGCTGTTTTTT
TRBV6-6	TRBJ2-5	NA	many	CASSYSGGWVKTQYF	TGTGCCAGCAGTTACTCAGGAGGTTGGGTGAAAACCCAGTACTTC
TRBV3-1	TRBJ2-1	TRBD2	NA	CASSHHGTSANNEQFF	TGTGCCAGCAGCCATCACGGGACTAGTGCAAACAATGAGCAGTTCTTC
TRBV7-8	TRBJ1-1	NA	many	CASSLSTMNTEAFF	TGTGCCAGCAGCTTAAGTACAATGAACACTGAAGCTTTCTTT
TRBV11-2	TRBJ1-1	NA	many	CASTTFRGKKNTEAFF	TGTGCCAGCACCACCTTCAGAGGGAAGAAAAACACTGAAGCTTTCTTT
TRBV15	TRBJ2-1	NA	many	CATSRAHEQFF	TGTGCCACCAGCAGAGCTCATGAGCAGTTCTTC
TRBV24-1	TRBJ1-4	NA	NA	CAIGGGSGEKLFF	TGTGCCATCGGAGGGGGGAGTGGCGAAAAACTGTTTTTT
TRBV12-3/TRBV12-4	TRBJ2-1	TRBD2	many	CASSLGTTFGEQFF	TGTGCCAGCAGTTTGGGGACTACCTTCGGAGAGCAGTTCTTC
TRBV12-3/TRBV12-4	TRBJ1-1	TRBD1	many	CASSLVRGVGTGGIEAFF	TGTGCCAGCAGTTTAGTAAGGGGGGTCGGGACAGGGGGAATTGAAGCTTTCTTT
TRBV4-2	TRBJ2-5	TRBD1	NA	CASSQGRGQGQETQYF	TGTGCCAGCAGCCAAGGAAGGGGACAGGGCCAAGAGACCCAGTACTTC
TRBV15	TRBJ2-7	TRBD1	NA	CATSRGGQGDHEQYF	TGTGCCACCAGCAGAGGGGGACAGGGAGACCACGAGCAGTACTTC
TRBV2	TRBJ2-2	TRBD2	many	CASRALKTSGRFTGELFF	TGTGCCAGCAGGGCCCTCAAAACTAGCGGAAGATTCACCGGGGAGCTGTTTTTT
TRBV2	TRBJ2-3	TRBD2	many	CASTTSGDYTQYF	TGTGCCAGCACAACTAGCGGAGACTATACGCAGTATTTT
TRBV12-3/TRBV12-4	TRBJ2-7	TRBD1	many	CASSNGQGSYEQYF	TGTGCCAGCAGCAACGGACAGGGTTCCTACGAGCAGTACTTC
TRBV27	TRBJ2-7	TRBD1	many	CASKRQGSYEQYF	TGTGCCAGCAAAAGACAGGGTTCCTACGAGCAGTACTTC
TRBV7-8	TRBJ2-4	TRBD1	many	CASSPKPQTGNAKNIQYF	TGTGCCAGCAGCCCGAAGCCGCAGACAGGGAATGCCAAAAACATTCAGTACTTC
TRBV6-6	TRBJ2-5	NA	many	CASSYSMGETQYF	TGTGCCAGCAGTTATTCGATGGGGGAGACCCAGTACTTC
TRBV27	TRBJ2-7	TRBD1	many	CATQDRGSSEQYF	TGTGCCACCCAGGACAGGGGAAGTTCCGAGCAGTACTTC
TRBV19	TRBJ2-2	NA	many	CASSMTPFANTGELFF	TGTGCCAGTAGTATGACTCCTTTTGCGAACACCGGGGAGCTGTTTTTT
TRBV27	TRBJ2-7	TRBD1	many	CASSFGDRVNEQYF	TGTGCCAGCAGTTTTGGGGACAGGGTCAACGAGCAGTACTTC
TRBV30	TRBJ1-1	NA	many	CAWGDSTGEAFF	TGTGCCTGGGGGGACTCGACGGGTGAAGCTTTCTTT
TRBV6-2/TRBV6-3	TRBJ2-7	NA	NA	CASGQGFNYEQYF	TGTGCCAGCGGTCAGGGTTTTAACTACGAGCAGTACTTC
TRBV6-2/TRBV6-3	TRBJ2-7	TRBD1	many	CASMPFHRGLLSYEQYF	TGTGCCAGCATGCCCTTTCACAGGGGGCTCCTTTCCTACGAGCAGTACTTC
TRBV7-9	TRBJ1-2	TRBD1	many	CASSSWGTGPNYGYTF	TGTGCCAGCAGCTCCTGGGGGACAGGACCTAACTATGGCTACACCTTC
TRBV27	TRBJ2-3	NA	many	CASSLKGPSTDTQYF	TGTGCCAGCAGTTTAAAGGGCCCCAGCACAGATACGCAGTATTTT
TRBV6-9	TRBJ2-7	NA	NA	CASSYGSPFYEQYF	TGTGCCAGCAGTTACGGTTCACCTTTCTACGAGCAGTACTTC
TRBV6-1	TRBJ1-6	TRBD1	few	CASRGKQGAAPLHF	TGTGCCAGCAGGGGAAAACAGGGGGCCGCACCCCTCCACTTT
TRBV12-3/TRBV12-4	TRBJ2-2	TRBD1	many	CASRRQGPTGELFF	TGTGCCAGCAGGCGACAGGGACCCACCGGGGAGCTGTTTTTT
TRBV5-6	TRBJ2-5	TRBD2	few	CASSFGTSGVVQETQYF	TGTGCCAGCAGCTTCGGGACTAGCGGGGTAGTTCAAGAGACCCAGTACTTC
TRBV12-3/TRBV12-4	TRBJ1-5	TRBD1	many	CASTTGALQPQHF	TGTGCCAGCACCACAGGGGCCCTACAGCCCCAGCATTTT
TRBV7-3	TRBJ2-2	TRBD2	many	CASSPLGLAGVLPNTGELFF	TGTGCCAGCAGCCCCTTGGGACTAGCGGGAGTTCTCCCGAACACCGGGGAGCTGTTTTTT
TRBV7-2	TRBJ2-1	NA	many	CASSLEGHNEQFF	TGTGCCAGCAGCTTAGAGGGCCACAATGAGCAGTTCTTC
TRBV28	TRBJ1-4	NA	many	CASSLAFATNEKLFF	TGTGCCAGCAGTTTGGCCTTTGCAACTAATGAAAAACTGTTTTTT
TRBV4-2	TRBJ2-7	TRBD1	many	CASSQSPVTGIYEQYF	TGTGCCAGCAGCCAATCCCCGGTGACAGGGATCTACGAGCAGTACTTC
TRBV6-1	TRBJ1-6	NA	many	CASSDLGPSSYNSPLHF	TGTGCCAGCAGTGATTTGGGGCCCAGCTCCTATAATTCACCCCTCCACTTT
TRBV24-1	TRBJ2-7	NA	many	CATSDSLAGAYEQYF	TGTGCCACCAGTGATTCCCTGGCTGGGGCCTACGAGCAGTACTTC
TRBV12-3/TRBV12-4	TRBJ2-3	NA	many	CASSSRDLPPDTQYF	TGTGCCAGCAGTTCCCGGGACCTTCCACCAGATACGCAGTATTTT
TRBV25-1	TRBJ2-2	NA	many	CASSDGTGELFF	TGTGCCAGCAGTGACGGAACCGGGGAGCTGTTTTTT
TRBV13	TRBJ1-3	NA	many	CASSFDRLAGNTIYF	TGTGCCAGCAGCTTCGACAGGCTCGCTGGAAACACCATATATTTT